This paragraph reports one TCR beta chain. Using its own MiXCR run on the 5' RACE reads, TCRdb lists one record per CDR3 protein. The data show about 350,000 distinct CDR3 sequences, with 28% seen just once and approximately 15% held by the top ten. V shed 3 bases and J shed 4 bases, with 17 bases lying between them. The CDR3 spans 16 residues. Germline V CDR1 and CDR2: SGHRS, YFSETQ. The sample is drawn from a study of T-cell memory formation after mild COVID-19. J is TRBJ2-1 and V is TRBV5-1; the D call may be TRBD1 or TRBD2 (6 bases each). The TCR comes from an adult woman who had mild COVID-19 (a few samples of this study predate the infection). Cell type and time point are not known. Sequences were obtained from PBMCs or a T cell subset sorted from them (not recorded which). This CDR3 is CASSSSGGAGYNEQFF. In DNA, the CDR3 is TGCGCCAGCAGCTCCTCCGGGGGCGCGGGGTACAATGAGCAGTTCTTC.